This T cell receptor beta chain appears in the sequencing data of a study of T cell repertoires in cytomegalovirus infection. Regarding the study as a whole: CMV-specific TCR beta clonotypes restricted by HLA-C dominated the ex vivo response.

This CDR3 contains 15 residues. V lost 3 bases, J lost 0 bases, and 3 bases stayed unmatched. TCRdb independently ran MiXCR on the reads; one entry per CDR3 protein. Found here are approximately 130,000 distinct CDR3 sequences, roughly a quarter of them singletons; the top ten hold 34%. Many counts were recorded for this clonotype. What it recognizes is unknown. The sample comprised PBMCs, sequenced either directly or after in vitro stimulation (not recorded which). V and J are TRBV12-3 or TRBV12-4 and TRBJ2-3; 7 bases map to TRBD1. The source is a human donor in good health (CMV status not recorded). Some clones in this sample may be carry-over from other donors' samples. The CDR3 DNA sequence: TGTGCCAGCAGTTTTAGGGGACAGAGCACAGATACGCAGTATTTT. This sequence encodes CASSFRGQSTDTQYF.